These T cell receptor beta chains were read from a single sample in a study of T-cell reconstitution after alpha-beta-depleted transplantation in children. TCRdb reprocessed the PCR reads with MiXCR, giving one entry per CDR3 protein. The sample contains around 680,000 distinct CDR3 sequences, 15% to 20% of which appear only once. Sequences were derived from PBMCs from the stem cell graft donor, sampled from the stem cell graft. The receptors derive from a human donor who donated a stem cell graft to a child with acute myeloid leukemia. CDR3s include the opening cysteine and the closing phenylalanine or tryptophan. Fields, in order: clone size, V gene, CDR3 length, D gene, J gene, CDR3 DNA, CDR3 protein. The D gene is left open where the match is weak. Size tells how often a clone was seen (once, few, many) or the class of an expanded clone, and some rows leave it out.

>many|TRBV20-1|12|-|TRBJ1-2
TGCAGTGCTAGCCAGAAAAAAAAGGACTACACCTTC
CSASQKKKDYTF
>many|TRBV29-1|12|-|TRBJ1-5
TGCAGCGTTGGAGGGGGAAATCAGCCCCAGCATTTT
CSVGGGNQPQHF
>few|TRBV27|13|-|TRBJ2-3
TGTGCCAGCAGTTTTTCACTCCCAGATACGCAGTATTTT
CASSFSLPDTQYF
>-|TRBV7-8|15|-|TRBJ2-3
TGTGCCAGCAGCGTCGAGGGGGATCGCACAGATACGCAGTATTTT
CASSVEGDRTDTQYF
>many|TRBV6-5|14|TRBD2|TRBJ2-1
TGTGCCAGCAGTCGGGGGGTACCTTACAATGAGCAGTTCTTC
CASSRGVPYNEQFF
>few|TRBV20-1|16|-|TRBJ1-2
-
CLVRGQGEGGNYGCTF
>many|TRBV27|15|TRBD2|TRBJ2-1
TGTGCCAGCAGTTTAGGGGGGGGGAACTACAATGAGCAGTTCTTC
CASSLGGGNYNEQFF
>many|TRBV13|13|-|TRBJ2-5
TGTGCCAGCAGCTCGCGTATTCAAGAGACCCAGTACTTC
CASSSRIQETQYF
>-|TRBV9|17|TRBD2|TRBJ2-3
TGTGCCAGCAGCGTAGAAGCTAGCGGGGGGTTAGCTGATACGCAGTATTTT
CASSVEASGGLADTQYF
>many|TRBV20-1|13|TRBD1|TRBJ1-6
TGCAGTGCTGATCCGGGACAGGGGGCCCCCCTCCACTTT
CSADPGQGAPLHF
>-|TRBV2|17|TRBD1|TRBJ1-1
TGTGCCAGCAGTGGGACAGGGGGCGCCGGGGGGAAAACTGAAGCTTTCTTT
CASSGTGGAGGKTEAFF
>many|TRBV18|13|-|TRBJ1-2
TGTGCCAGCAGTCCGGACTCTAACTATGGCTACACCTTC
CASSPDSNYGYTF
>-|TRBV6-2/TRBV6-3|20|TRBD2|TRBJ2-1
TGTGCCAGCAGTCCCTGGACTAGCGGGGCAGAATGGAGCTCCTACAATGAGCAGTTCTTC
CASSPWTSGAEWSSYNEQFF
>many|TRBV7-2|16|TRBD2|TRBJ2-1
TGTGCCAGCAGCTTAGGGGGCGGGGGGGCCATAGATGAGCAGTTCTTC
CASSLGGGGAIDEQFF
>many|TRBV20-1|14|TRBD1|TRBJ2-7
TGCAGTGCTCGCCGGGACAGCAGGAGGTCCGAGCAGTACTTC
CSARRDSRRSEQYF
>once|TRBV11-2|16|-|TRBJ2-6
TGTGCCAGCAGCTTAGGTTCGAGCTCTGGGGCCAACGTCCTGACTTTC
CASSLGSSSGANVLTF
>-|TRBV4-1|14|-|TRBJ2-1
TGCGCCAGCAGTCCCGGACTCCGGGGGAATGAGCAGTTCTTC
CASSPGLRGNEQFF
>-|TRBV24-1|13|-|TRBJ2-7
TGTGCCACCAGTGATTTGACAGAACGAGAGCAGTACTTC
CATSDLTEREQYF
>-|TRBV19|13|TRBD1|TRBJ2-3
TGTGCCAGTATGGGACAGTTCACAGATACGCAGTATTTT
CASMGQFTDTQYF
>-|TRBV5-1|15|-|TRBJ2-5
TGCGCCAGCAGCTTGAGGGGGACGGCCAGCGAGACCCAGTACTTC
CASSLRGTASETQYF
>few|TRBV7-2|15|-|TRBJ1-4
TGTGCCAGCAGCCTCGGGGGCGAGGGGTCCGGAAAACTGTTTTTT
CASSLGGEGSGKLFF
>many|TRBV13|13|-|TRBJ2-5
TGTGCCAGCAGCTGGGGACACCAAGAGACCCAGTACTTC
CASSWGHQETQYF
>-|TRBV6-6|12|-|TRBJ1-1
TGTGCCCACGGGGCGTTGAACACTGAAGCTTTCTTT
CAHGALNTEAFF
>many|TRBV7-2|14|-|TRBJ2-5
TGTGCCAGCAGCCGCAGACCCGGCGGAGAGACCCAGTACTTC
CASSRRPGGETQYF
>-|TRBV4-3|14|-|TRBJ2-2
TGCGCCAGCAGCCAAGAAAAGGGAAACGGGGAGCTGTTTTTT
CASSQEKGNGELFF
>-|TRBV12-3/TRBV12-4|14|-|TRBJ1-5
TGTGCCAGCAGTCGTATGGGGGGCAATCAGCCCCAGCATTTT
CASSRMGGNQPQHF
>-|TRBV6-4|15|-|TRBJ1-1
TGTGCCAGCAAGCCGGGGGGCGCAAGTGACACTGAAGCTTTCTTT
CASKPGGASDTEAFF
>-|TRBV7-9|15|-|TRBJ1-1
TGTGCCAGCAGCTCTAGGGAACCCAGGGCCACTGAAGCTTTCTTT
CASSSREPRATEAFF
>many|TRBV5-6|16|TRBD2|TRBJ2-2
TGTGCCAGCAGCAGTACTAGCGGGGGGCGTGGCGGGGAGCTGTTTTTT
CASSSTSGGRGGELFF
>few|TRBV10-3|15|-|TRBJ2-3
TGTGCCATCAGTGCAGGGGGGGGGGCAACAGATACGCAGTATTTT
CAISAGGGATDTQYF
>few|TRBV12-3/TRBV12-4|14|-|TRBJ2-1
TGTGCCAGCACCCGGGAAGTTTCCTACAATGAGCAGTTCTTC
CASTREVSYNEQFF
>many|TRBV29-1|13|-|TRBJ2-5
TGCAGCGTTGAATCTCTTCGCCAAGAGACCCAGTACTTC
CSVESLRQETQYF
>-|TRBV6-2/TRBV6-3|13|-|TRBJ1-2
TGTGCCAGCAGTTCTCCCCCTGACTACGGCTACACCTTC
CASSSPPDYGYTF